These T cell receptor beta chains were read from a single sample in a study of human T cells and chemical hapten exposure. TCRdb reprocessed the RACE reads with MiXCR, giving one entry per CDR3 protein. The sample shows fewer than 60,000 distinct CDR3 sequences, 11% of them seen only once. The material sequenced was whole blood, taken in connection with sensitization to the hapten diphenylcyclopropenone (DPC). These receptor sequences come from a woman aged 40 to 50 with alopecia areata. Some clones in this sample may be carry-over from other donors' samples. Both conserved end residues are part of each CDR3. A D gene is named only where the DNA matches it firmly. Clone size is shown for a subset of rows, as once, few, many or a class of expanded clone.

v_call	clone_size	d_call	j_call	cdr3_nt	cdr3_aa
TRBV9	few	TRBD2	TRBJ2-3	TGTGCCAGCAGCGCCGGGACTACTACGCAGTATTTT	CASSAGTTTQYF
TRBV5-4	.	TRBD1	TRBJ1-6	TGTGCCAGCAGCTTGGGCCAGGGGGCAAATTCACCCCTCCACTTT	CASSLGQGANSPLHF
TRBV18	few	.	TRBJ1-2	TGTGCCAGCTCACCGCGAGGGGATGGCTACACCTTC	CASSPRGDGYTF
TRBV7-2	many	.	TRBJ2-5	TGTGCCAGCAGCTTAAGTCGGGAGACCCAGTACTTC	CASSLSRETQYF
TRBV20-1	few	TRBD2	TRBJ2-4	TGCAGTGCTCTGGGGGAGGGGTCTGCCAAAAACATTCAGTACTTC	CSALGEGSAKNIQYF
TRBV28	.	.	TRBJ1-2	TGTGCCAGCAGTCCCAAAAGCCGCGGGGGGAAAAATGGCTACACCTTC	CASSPKSRGGKNGYTF
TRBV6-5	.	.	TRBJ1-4	TGTGCCAGCAGTTATGCAGGGATAAGCGAAAAACTGTTTTTT	CASSYAGISEKLFF
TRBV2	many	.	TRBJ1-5	TGTGCCAGCAGTGAGTGGGGATCGGTGCAGCCCCAGCATTTT	CASSEWGSVQPQHF
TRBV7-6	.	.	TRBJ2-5	TGTGCCAGCAGCTTGGCTAGGCAAGAGACCCAGTACTTC	CASSLARQETQYF
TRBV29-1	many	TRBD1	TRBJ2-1	TGCAGCGTTGACCTCCGACAGGGAGCCGAGCAGTTCTTC	CSVDLRQGAEQFF
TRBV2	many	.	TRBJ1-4	TGTGCCAGCAGTGACAGACAGACGAATGAAAAACTGTTTTTT	CASSDRQTNEKLFF
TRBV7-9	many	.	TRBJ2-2	TGTGCCAGCAGGTTACTCTTCTCCGGGGAGCTGTTTTTT	CASRLLFSGELFF
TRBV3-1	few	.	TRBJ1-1	TGTGCCAGCAGCCCCCCGGGTAGCCGAAACACTGAAGCTTTCTTT	CASSPPGSRNTEAFF
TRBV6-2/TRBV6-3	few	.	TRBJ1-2	TGTGCCAGCAGTCCTCCCCAGCGCGACCTATATGGCTACACCTTC	CASSPPQRDLYGYTF
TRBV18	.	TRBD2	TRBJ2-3	TGTGCCAGCTCACCACCCGGGGGGTATCGAGCGACAGATACGCAGTATTTT	CASSPPGGYRATDTQYF
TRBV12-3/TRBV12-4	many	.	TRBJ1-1	TGTGCCAGCACCGTGGGGTGGGGGAACACTGAAGCTTTCTTT	CASTVGWGNTEAFF
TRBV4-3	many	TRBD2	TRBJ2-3	TGCGCCAGCAGCCAAGATCTACGGGGGGTCCGGGCAGATACGCAGTATTTT	CASSQDLRGVRADTQYF
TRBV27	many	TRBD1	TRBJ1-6	TGTGCCAGCCCCCCGACAGGGGGGGATAATTCACCCCTCCACTTT	CASPPTGGDNSPLHF
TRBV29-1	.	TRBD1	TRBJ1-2	TGCAGCGTTGATATGGGACAGGGTCGGTATGGCTACACCTTC	CSVDMGQGRYGYTF
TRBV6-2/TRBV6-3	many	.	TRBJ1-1	TGTGCCAGCAGAGGACAGATGAACACTGAAGCTTTCTTT	CASRGQMNTEAFF
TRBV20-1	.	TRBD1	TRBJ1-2	TGCAGTGCTAGAAGGGACAGGGGTAATCGTGGCTACACCTTC	CSARRDRGNRGYTF
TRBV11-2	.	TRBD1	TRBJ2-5	TGTGCCAGCAGCTCCTTGGACAGGGCTCAAGAGACCCAGTACTTC	CASSSLDRAQETQYF
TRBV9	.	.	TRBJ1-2	TGTGCCAGCAGCGTGGAGGCTCGCAACTATGGCTACACCTTC	CASSVEARNYGYTF
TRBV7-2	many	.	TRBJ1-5	TGTGCCAGCAGCTTAGGTGGGCTTGATCAGCCCCAGCATTTT	CASSLGGLDQPQHF
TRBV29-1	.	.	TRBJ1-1	TGCAGCGTTGGACCGCCGAACACTGAAGCTTTCTTT	CSVGPPNTEAFF
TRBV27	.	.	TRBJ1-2	TGTGCCAGCAGATCGGGACCGGGTAGAGATGGCTACACCTTC	CASRSGPGRDGYTF
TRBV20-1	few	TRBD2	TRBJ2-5	TGCAGTGCCCTTCTGGCGGGGGGCCAAGAGACCCAGTACTTC	CSALLAGGQETQYF
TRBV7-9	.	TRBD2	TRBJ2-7	TGTGCCAGCAGCTTATCTCCTTTGGCTAGCGGGGGCCCCTCCTACGAGCAGTACTTC	CASSLSPLASGGPSYEQYF
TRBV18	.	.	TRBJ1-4	TGTGCCAGCTCACCACGGACTGCCCGTAATGAAAAACTGTTTTTT	CASSPRTARNEKLFF
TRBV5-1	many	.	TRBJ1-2	TGCGCCAGCAGCCCTCGTTTCCTGTCCCATCTTGGCTACACCTTC	CASSPRFLSHLGYTF
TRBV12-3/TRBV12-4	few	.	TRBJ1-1	TGTGCCAGCAGTTTGAGGGGGGACACTGAAGCTTTCTTT	CASSLRGDTEAFF
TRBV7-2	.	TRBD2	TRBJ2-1	TGTGCCAGCAGCTTGACTAGCGCCCTCAAAGGTGAGCAGTTCTTC	CASSLTSALKGEQFF
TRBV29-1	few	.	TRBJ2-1	TGCAGCGTACCCCCCGGTGGGGCAAACAATGAGCAGTTCTTC	CSVPPGGANNEQFF
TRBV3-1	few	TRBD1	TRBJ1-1	TGTGCCAGCAGCCAGGGCAGGGGGACGAACACTGAAGCTTTCTTT	CASSQGRGTNTEAFF
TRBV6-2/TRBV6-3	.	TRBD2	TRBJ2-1	TGTGCCAGCAGTATAGCGGGAGGATCCTACAATGAGCAGTTCTTC	CASSIAGGSYNEQFF
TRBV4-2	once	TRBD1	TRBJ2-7	TGTGCCAGCAGCCAACTGACAGGGCCTGTCTACGAGCAGTACTTC	CASSQLTGPVYEQYF
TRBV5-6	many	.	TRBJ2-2	TGTGCCAGCAGCTTGGCCCCCGGGTACACCGGGGAGCTGTTTTTT	CASSLAPGYTGELFF
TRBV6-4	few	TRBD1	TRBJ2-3	TGTGCCAGCAGTGACTCCCCCCCGGGACAGGGGAAAGATACGCAGTATTTT	CASSDSPPGQGKDTQYF
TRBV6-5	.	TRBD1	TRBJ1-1	TGTGCCAGCAGCGTCCACAGGGGGAGGGAAGCTTTCTTT	CASSVHRGREAFF
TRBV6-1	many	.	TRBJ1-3	TGTGCCAGCAGTGAAGTTGGGAGAAACACCATATATTTT	CASSEVGRNTIYF
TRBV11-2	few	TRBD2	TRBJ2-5	TGTGCCAGCAGCCCACGATTAGGAGCGGGAGTTAGTGAGACCCAGTACTTC	CASSPRLGAGVSETQYF
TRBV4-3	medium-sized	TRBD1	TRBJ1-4	TGCGCCAGCAGCCAAGATGAAGGGACAGGGGGTGAAAAACTGTTTTTT	CASSQDEGTGGEKLFF
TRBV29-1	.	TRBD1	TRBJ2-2	TGCAGCGCCTCGACAGGGGGCCAGGCCGGGGAGCTGTTTTTT	CSASTGGQAGELFF
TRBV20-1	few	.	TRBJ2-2	TGCAGTGCTACCCCCGGGCGGGCCGGGGAGCTGTTTTTT	CSATPGRAGELFF
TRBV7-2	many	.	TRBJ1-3	TGTGCCAGCAGCTCCTCAGGGACCCCTGGAAACACCATATATTTT	CASSSSGTPGNTIYF
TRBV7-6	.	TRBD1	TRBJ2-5	TGTGCCAGCAGCTCCGCCCTGGGACAGTCCCTAGGAGAGACCCAGTACTTC	CASSSALGQSLGETQYF
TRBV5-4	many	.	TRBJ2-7	TGTGCCAGCAGCACGGACAGCTTGTACGAGCAGTACTTC	CASSTDSLYEQYF
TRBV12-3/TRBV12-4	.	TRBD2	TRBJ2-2	TGTGCCAGCAGTTTGAGACTAGCGGAGAGCACCGGGGAGCTGTTTTTT	CASSLRLAESTGELFF
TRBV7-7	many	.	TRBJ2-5	TGTGCTAGCAGCAGGTCGGGAGAGACCCAGTACTTC	CASSRSGETQYF
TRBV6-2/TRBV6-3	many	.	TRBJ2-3	TGTGCCAGCAGTTACTCGGGCGGTAGTAGCACAGATACGCAGTATTTT	CASSYSGGSSTDTQYF
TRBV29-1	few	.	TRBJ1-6	TGCAGCGTGTGGGGACAAGGGGAAGTCGACTCACCCCTCCACTTT	CSVWGQGEVDSPLHF
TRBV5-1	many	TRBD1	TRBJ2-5	TGCGCCAGCATCCGGGACAGGGGGCAAGAGACCCAGTACTTC	CASIRDRGQETQYF
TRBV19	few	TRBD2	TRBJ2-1	TGTGCCAGTAGTAAACTAGCGGGAGGGGAGCAGTTCTTC	CASSKLAGGEQFF
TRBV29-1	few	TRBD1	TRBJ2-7	TGCAGCGTTGAAGACAGGGGGCATCGTGAGCAGTACTTC	CSVEDRGHREQYF